A selection of T cell receptor beta chains follows, all from one sample in a study of siplizumab effects on memory and regulatory T cells. Assay: immunoSEQ multiplex PCR; the TCRdb copy retains only in-frame clones and omits some. The sample has about 100,000 clones; under 95% are singletons. The material sequenced was Tregs sorted from blood. The receptor source for this set is a human donor in good health. The CDR3 runs from the conserved cysteine through the conserved F or W. Each record gives: CDR3 DNA, CDR3 protein, clone size, J gene, V gene, D gene. A D gene is named only where the DNA matches it firmly. Where a row states a size, it is once, few, many or the class of an expanded clone; other rows omit it.

TGTGCCAGCAGTGGTCGACAGGGGGCGATCTACGAGCAGTACTTC | CASSGRQGAIYEQYF | . | TRBJ2-7 | TRBV2 | TRBD1
TGTGCCAGCAGTTTATCAGGGGGCGGTCAGCCCCAGCATTTT | CASSLSGGGQPQHF | . | TRBJ1-5 | TRBV27 | TRBD1
TGTGCCAGCAGCTTAGCAACTACAGGGGTTGACCTAATCAATCAGCCCCAGCATTTT | CASSLATTGVDLINQPQHF | . | TRBJ1-5 | TRBV7-9 | TRBD1
TGCAGCGTTGTAGGGACAGCTAACACCGGGGAGCTGTTTTTT | CSVVGTANTGELFF | . | TRBJ2-2 | TRBV29-1 | TRBD1
TGTGCCAGCAGCCATTTTAGCACAGATACGCAGTATTTT | CASSHFSTDTQYF | . | TRBJ2-3 | TRBV11-1 | .
TGTGCCAGCAGTGTCGCGGGAGGATTCACCGGGGAGCTGTTTTTT | CASSVAGGFTGELFF | . | TRBJ2-2 | TRBV6-1 | TRBD2
TGTGCCAGCAGCCCAGGGCTAGGGAGTCCCCCCTATGGCTACACCTTC | CASSPGLGSPPYGYTF | . | TRBJ1-2 | TRBV7-3 | .
TGTGCTAGTGCATCTGGGGCGAACAAGAACGAGCAGTACTTC | CASASGANKNEQYF | once | TRBJ2-7 | TRBV12-5 | .
TGCGCCAGCAGCCAAGAACTAGCGGGAAGTCATTTTAACTACGAGCAGTACTTC | CASSQELAGSHFNYEQYF | . | TRBJ2-7 | TRBV4-1 | TRBD2
TGCGCCAGCAGTGAGTCGCCGGTAATGCATGAGCAGTTCTTC | CASSESPVMHEQFF | . | TRBJ2-1 | TRBV10-1 | .
TGTGCCAGTAGTATATCTCCGGGACAGGGAGCGGGATTAGCCAAAAACATTCAGTACTTC | CASSISPGQGAGLAKNIQYF | . | TRBJ2-4 | TRBV19 | TRBD1
TGTGCCAGCAGTGACAGGGGAGTTTGGCCCTACGAGCAGTACTTC | CASSDRGVWPYEQYF | . | TRBJ2-7 | TRBV6-1 | .
TGCGCCAGCAGCCACCGAGGGGGGCGCGGTTACGAGCAGTACTTC | CASSHRGGRGYEQYF | . | TRBJ2-7 | TRBV5-1 | .
TGTGCCAGCAGGATAGGTGGGGCTGCAGATACGCAGTATTTT | CASRIGGAADTQYF | few | TRBJ2-3 | TRBV28 | .
TGCGCCAGCAGCGAGGGACAGGGAACCTACAATGAGCAGTTCTTC | CASSEGQGTYNEQFF | . | TRBJ2-1 | TRBV10-1 | TRBD1
TGTGCCAGCAGTATTGGGACAGGGTTTGAGAAGCAGTACTTC | CASSIGTGFEKQYF | few | TRBJ2-7 | TRBV27 | TRBD1
TGTGCCAGCAGCTCGCGGAGGGGGGAGCAGTACTTC | CASSSRRGEQYF | . | TRBJ2-7 | TRBV7-6 | .
TGTGCCAGCAGCTTAGATGGACTAATGAACACTGAAGCTTTCTTT | CASSLDGLMNTEAFF | . | TRBJ1-1 | TRBV5-5 | .
TGTGCCAGCAGCTTACCGATCGGGAGTTGGTTCTTC | CASSLPIGSWFF | . | TRBJ2-1 | TRBV7-2 | .
TGTGCCAGCGGCAACCGGGCGAACACTGAAGCTTTCTTT | CASGNRANTEAFF | . | TRBJ1-1 | TRBV27 | .
TGCGCCAGCAGCCAAGAATACTCACAGCCCCAGCATTTT | CASSQEYSQPQHF | . | TRBJ1-5 | TRBV4-1 | .
TGCGCCAGCAGATTTAGCACAGATACGCAGTATTTT | CASRFSTDTQYF | . | TRBJ2-3 | TRBV5-1 | .
TGTGCCAGTAGTAAGGTGGGGGACAGGAGCTCTAACTATGGCTACACCTTC | CASSKVGDRSSNYGYTF | once | TRBJ1-2 | TRBV19 | TRBD1
TGTGCCAGCAGTTACGGGGGTGGCTACACCTTC | CASSYGGGYTF | . | TRBJ1-2 | TRBV6-5 | .
TGTGCCAGCAGTCGACTAGCGGGAGTAACCGGGGAGCTGTTTTTT | CASSRLAGVTGELFF | . | TRBJ2-2 | TRBV27 | TRBD2
TGTGCCAGTAGTTTCTCGGGGCAGGGGTTTAGGAGCTACACCTTC | CASSFSGQGFRSYTF | many | TRBJ1-2 | TRBV19 | .
TGTGCCACCTCGGAGACCTCTTTCAATGAGCAGTTCTTC | CATSETSFNEQFF | . | TRBJ2-1 | TRBV6-1 | .
TGTGCCATCAGAGGACAGGGGGGTTCCCAAGAGACCCAGTACTTC | CAIRGQGGSQETQYF | . | TRBJ2-5 | TRBV10-3 | TRBD1
TGTGCCAGCAGCTTAGACGTGGTAGCGGGAGGGGGCGAGACCCAGTACTTC | CASSLDVVAGGGETQYF | . | TRBJ2-5 | TRBV7-9 | TRBD2
TGCGCCAGCAGCTGGGAACTAGCGGGAGTTCTTGAGCAGTTCTTC | CASSWELAGVLEQFF | . | TRBJ2-1 | TRBV5-1 | TRBD2
TGTGCCAGCACTATAGCGGGAGGAGGGTCAGATACGCAGTATTTT | CASTIAGGGSDTQYF | . | TRBJ2-3 | TRBV7-9 | TRBD2
TGTGCCAGCAGCATTAGCGGTATACCAGGGAGTGCTTTCTTT | CASSISGIPGSAFF | once | TRBJ1-1 | TRBV7-8 | .
TGTGCCAGCAGTTTCCAGACTAGCGGGACTAACACCGGGGAGCTGTTTTTT | CASSFQTSGTNTGELFF | . | TRBJ2-2 | TRBV28 | TRBD2
TGTGCCAGCAGAGTACAGGGTTTGGCCGGGGAGCTGTTTTTT | CASRVQGLAGELFF | . | TRBJ2-2 | TRBV7-2 | .
TGTGCCAGCAGTCGGACAGCCTCTGGGGCCAACGTCCTGACTTTC | CASSRTASGANVLTF | . | TRBJ2-6 | TRBV27 | .
TGCGCCAGCAGCTTGACAACTAACACTGAAGCTTTCTTT | CASSLTTNTEAFF | . | TRBJ1-1 | TRBV5-1 | .
TGTGCCATCAGTGAGGGGATCGGGACGAGCTCCTACGAGCAGTACTTC | CAISEGIGTSSYEQYF | . | TRBJ2-7 | TRBV10-3 | .
TGTGCCAGCAGCCTATCTAGAGGTATTAGCACAGATACGCAGTATTTT | CASSLSRGISTDTQYF | once | TRBJ2-3 | TRBV7-2 | .
TGTGCCAGCAGTTACGTTGGACACTATGGCTACACCTTC | CASSYVGHYGYTF | once | TRBJ1-2 | TRBV6-5 | .
TGTGCCAGTAGTTTCCGGGACAGGGCGGCTTTCTTT | CASSFRDRAAFF | . | TRBJ1-1 | TRBV19 | TRBD1
TGTGCCAGCAGCAAAGTGCGGGGTGGTGAAGCTTTCTTT | CASSKVRGGEAFF | . | TRBJ1-1 | TRBV21-1 | .